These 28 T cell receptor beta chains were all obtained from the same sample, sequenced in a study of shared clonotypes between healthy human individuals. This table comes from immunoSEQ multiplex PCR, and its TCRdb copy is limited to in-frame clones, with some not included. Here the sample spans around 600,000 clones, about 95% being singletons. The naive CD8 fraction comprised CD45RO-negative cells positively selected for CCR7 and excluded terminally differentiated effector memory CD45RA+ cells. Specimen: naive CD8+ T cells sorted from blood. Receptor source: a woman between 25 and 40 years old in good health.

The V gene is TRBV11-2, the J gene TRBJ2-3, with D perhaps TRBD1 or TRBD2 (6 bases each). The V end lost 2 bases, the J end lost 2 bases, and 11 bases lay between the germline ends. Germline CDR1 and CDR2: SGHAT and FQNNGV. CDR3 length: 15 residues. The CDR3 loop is CASSLRGPFTDTQYF. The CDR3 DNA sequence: TGTGCCAGCAGCTTACGGGGGCCCTTCACAGATACGCAGTATTTT. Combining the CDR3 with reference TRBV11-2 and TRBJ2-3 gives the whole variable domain EAGVAQSPRYKIIEKRQSVAFWCNPISGHATLYWYQQILGQGPKLLIQFQNNGVVDDSQLPKDRFSAERLKGVDSTLKIQPAKLEDSAVYLCASSLRGPFTDTQYFGPGTRLTVL.

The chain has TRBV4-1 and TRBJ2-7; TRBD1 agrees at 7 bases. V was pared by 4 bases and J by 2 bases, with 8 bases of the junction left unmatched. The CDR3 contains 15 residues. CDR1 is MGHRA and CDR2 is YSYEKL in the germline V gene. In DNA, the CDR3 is TGCGCCAGCAGCCGAGTAACAGGGGCACCCTACGAGCAGTACTTC. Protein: CASSRVTGAPYEQYF.

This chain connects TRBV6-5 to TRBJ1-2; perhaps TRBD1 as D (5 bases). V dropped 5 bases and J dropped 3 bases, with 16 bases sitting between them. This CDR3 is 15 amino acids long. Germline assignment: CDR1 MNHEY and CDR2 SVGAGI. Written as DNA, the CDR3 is TGTGCCAGCAGTAGCGGTGGTCAGGGCCACTATGGCTACACCTTC. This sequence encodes CASSSGGQGHYGYTF.

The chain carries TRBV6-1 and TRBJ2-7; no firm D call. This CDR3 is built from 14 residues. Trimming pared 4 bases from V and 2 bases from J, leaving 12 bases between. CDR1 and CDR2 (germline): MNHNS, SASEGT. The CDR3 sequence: CASSVYKKTYEQYF. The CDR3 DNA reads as TGTGCCAGCAGTGTTTATAAGAAGACCTACGAGCAGTACTTC.

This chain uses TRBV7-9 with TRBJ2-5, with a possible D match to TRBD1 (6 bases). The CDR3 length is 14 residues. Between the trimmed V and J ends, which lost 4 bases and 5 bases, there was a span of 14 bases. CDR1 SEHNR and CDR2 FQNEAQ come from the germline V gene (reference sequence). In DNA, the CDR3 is TGTGCCAGCAGCTCCACAGGGCCCTGGGAGACCCAGTACTTC. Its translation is CASSSTGPWETQYF.

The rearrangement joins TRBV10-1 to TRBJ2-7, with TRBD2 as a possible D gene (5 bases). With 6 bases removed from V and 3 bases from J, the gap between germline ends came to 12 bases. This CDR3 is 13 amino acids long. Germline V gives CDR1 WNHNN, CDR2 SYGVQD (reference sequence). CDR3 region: CASSDPGSYEQYF. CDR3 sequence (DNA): TGCGCCAGCAGCGACCCGGGGAGCTACGAGCAGTACTTC.

In DNA form, the CDR3 reads TGTGCCACCAGCAGACCCCGGGACTTCTACTCTGGAAACACCATATATTTT. Its protein is CATSRPRDFYSGNTIYF. The chain joins TRBV15 to TRBJ1-3; a possible D gene is TRBD1 (5 bases). There are 17 residues in the CDR3. The V end was cut by 2 bases, the J end by 0 bases, with 14 bases between. Germline values: CDR1 LNHNV, CDR2 YYDKDF (reference sequence).

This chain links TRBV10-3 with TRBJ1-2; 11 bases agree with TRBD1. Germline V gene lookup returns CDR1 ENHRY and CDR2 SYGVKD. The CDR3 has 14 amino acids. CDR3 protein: CAIWTGGAFYGYTF. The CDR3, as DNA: TGTGCAATATGGACAGGGGGCGCGTTCTATGGCTACACCTTC.

The CDR3 nucleotides read TGTGCCAGCAGCCTATCTAGGAGTTCCTACGAGCAGTACTTC. Protein sequence: CASSLSRSSYEQYF. This chain links TRBV16 with TRBJ2-7; no definite D call. The CDR3 spans 14 residues. In germline, CDR1 is KGHSY, CDR2 FQNENV. V lost 4 bases, J lost 1 base, and 11 bases lay in between.

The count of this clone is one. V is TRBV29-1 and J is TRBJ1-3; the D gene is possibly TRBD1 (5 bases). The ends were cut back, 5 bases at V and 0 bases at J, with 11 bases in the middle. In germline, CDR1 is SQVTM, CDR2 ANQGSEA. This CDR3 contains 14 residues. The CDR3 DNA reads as TGCAGCGTTTGGGGGGGGTCCTCTGGAAACACCATATATTTT. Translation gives CSVWGGSSGNTIYF.

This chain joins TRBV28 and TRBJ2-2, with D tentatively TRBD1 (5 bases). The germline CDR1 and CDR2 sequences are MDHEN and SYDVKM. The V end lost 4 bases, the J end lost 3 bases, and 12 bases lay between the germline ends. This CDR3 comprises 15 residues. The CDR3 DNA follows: TGTGCCAGCAGTTCGCCGACAGACTACACCGGGGAGCTGTTTTTT. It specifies CASSSPTDYTGELFF. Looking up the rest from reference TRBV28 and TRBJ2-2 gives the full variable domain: DVKVTQSSRYLVKRTGEKVFLECVQDMDHENMFWYRQDPGLGLRLIYFSYDVKMKEKGDIPEGYSVSREKKERFSLILESASTNQTSMYLCASSSPTDYTGELFFGEGSRLTVL.

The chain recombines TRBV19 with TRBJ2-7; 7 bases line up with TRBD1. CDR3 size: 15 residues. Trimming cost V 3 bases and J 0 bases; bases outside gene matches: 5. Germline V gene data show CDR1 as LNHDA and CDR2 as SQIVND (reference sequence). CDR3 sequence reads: CASSMFGTVSYEQYF. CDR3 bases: TGTGCCAGTAGTATGTTCGGGACAGTCTCCTACGAGCAGTACTTC.

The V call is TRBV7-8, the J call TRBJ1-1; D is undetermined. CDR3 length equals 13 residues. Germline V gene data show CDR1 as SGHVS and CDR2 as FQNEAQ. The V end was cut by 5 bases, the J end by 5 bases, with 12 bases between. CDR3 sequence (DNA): TGTGCCAGCAGCCATACGCCCGTGACTGAAGCTTTCTTT. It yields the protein CASSHTPVTEAFF.

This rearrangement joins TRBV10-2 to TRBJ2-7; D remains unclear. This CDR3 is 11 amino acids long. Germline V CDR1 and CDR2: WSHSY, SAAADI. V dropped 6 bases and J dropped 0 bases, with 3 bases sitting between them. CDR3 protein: CASRGSYEQYF. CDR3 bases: TGCGCCAGCAGGGGCTCCTACGAGCAGTACTTC.

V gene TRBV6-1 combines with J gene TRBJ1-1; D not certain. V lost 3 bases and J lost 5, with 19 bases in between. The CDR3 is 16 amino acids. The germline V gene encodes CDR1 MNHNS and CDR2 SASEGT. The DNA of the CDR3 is TGTGCCAGCAGTGATATATTTCAGGCGGCTGATACTGAAGCTTTCTTT. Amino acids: CASSDIFQAADTEAFF.

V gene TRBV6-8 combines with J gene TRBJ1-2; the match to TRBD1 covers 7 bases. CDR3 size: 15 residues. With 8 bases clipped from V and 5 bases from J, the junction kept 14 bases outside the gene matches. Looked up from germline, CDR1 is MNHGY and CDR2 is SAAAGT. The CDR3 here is CASGLPGQLPYGYTF. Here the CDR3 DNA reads TGTGCCAGCGGTCTTCCGGGACAGCTTCCTTATGGCTACACCTTC.

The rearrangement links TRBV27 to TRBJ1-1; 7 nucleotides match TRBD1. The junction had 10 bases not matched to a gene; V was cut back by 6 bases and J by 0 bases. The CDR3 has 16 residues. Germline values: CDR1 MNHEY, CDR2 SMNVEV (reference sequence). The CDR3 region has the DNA TGTGCCAGCAGCAAAGGAGGGGGCGTTATGAACACTGAAGCTTTCTTT. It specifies CASSKGGGVMNTEAFF.

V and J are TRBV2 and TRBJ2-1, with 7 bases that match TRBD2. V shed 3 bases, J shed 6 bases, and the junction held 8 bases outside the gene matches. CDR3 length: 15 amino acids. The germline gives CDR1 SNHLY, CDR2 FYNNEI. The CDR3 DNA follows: TGTGCCAGCAGTGACGTACTAGCGAGCGGCAATGAGCAGTTCTTC. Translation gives CASSDVLASGNEQFF.

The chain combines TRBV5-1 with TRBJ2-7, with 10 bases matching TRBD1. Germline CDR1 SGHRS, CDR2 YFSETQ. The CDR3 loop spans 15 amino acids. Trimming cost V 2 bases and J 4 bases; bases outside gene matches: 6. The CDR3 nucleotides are TGCGCCAGCAGCTTAGACAGGGGGCTTGGGTACGAGCAGTACTTC. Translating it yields CASSLDRGLGYEQYF.

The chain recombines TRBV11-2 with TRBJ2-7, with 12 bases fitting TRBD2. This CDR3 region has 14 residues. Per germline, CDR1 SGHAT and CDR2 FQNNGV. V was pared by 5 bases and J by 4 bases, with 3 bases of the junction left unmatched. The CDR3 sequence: CASSQLAGGYEQYF. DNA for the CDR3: TGTGCCAGCAGCCAACTAGCGGGAGGTTACGAGCAGTACTTC.

The CDR3 sequence is CASSLTGAMEKLFF. The CDR3 coding sequence is TGTGCCAGCAGTTTGACAGGGGCAATGGAAAAACTGTTTTTT. The chain links TRBV7-9 to TRBJ1-4, with TRBD1 identical over 8 bases. The germline CDR1 and CDR2 sequences are SEHNR and FQNEAQ (reference sequence). This CDR3 region has 14 residues. The V gene end was trimmed by 6 bases and the J gene end by 8 bases; junction bases not matched to a gene: 8.

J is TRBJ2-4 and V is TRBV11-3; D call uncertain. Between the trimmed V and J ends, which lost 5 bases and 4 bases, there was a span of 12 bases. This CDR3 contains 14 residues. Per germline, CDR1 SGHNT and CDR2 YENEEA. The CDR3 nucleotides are TGTGCCAGCAGCCCCTCCACAACAAAAAACATTCAGTACTTC. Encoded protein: CASSPSTTKNIQYF.

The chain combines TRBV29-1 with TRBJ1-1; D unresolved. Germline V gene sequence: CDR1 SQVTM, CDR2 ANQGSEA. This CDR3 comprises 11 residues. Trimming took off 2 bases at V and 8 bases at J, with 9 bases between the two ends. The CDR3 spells CSVELGREAFF. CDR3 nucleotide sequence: TGCAGCGTTGAACTTGGCAGAGAAGCTTTCTTT.

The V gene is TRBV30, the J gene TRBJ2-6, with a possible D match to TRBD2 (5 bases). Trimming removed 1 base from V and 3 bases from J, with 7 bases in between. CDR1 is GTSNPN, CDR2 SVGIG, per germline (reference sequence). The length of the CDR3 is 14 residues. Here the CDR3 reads CAWSGGYGANVLTF. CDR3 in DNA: TGTGCCTGGAGTGGAGGGTATGGGGCCAACGTCCTGACTTTC.

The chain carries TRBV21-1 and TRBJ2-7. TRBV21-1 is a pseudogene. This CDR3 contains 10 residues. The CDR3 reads CASSKDEQYF. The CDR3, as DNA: TGTGCCAGCAGCAAGGACGAGCAGTACTTC.

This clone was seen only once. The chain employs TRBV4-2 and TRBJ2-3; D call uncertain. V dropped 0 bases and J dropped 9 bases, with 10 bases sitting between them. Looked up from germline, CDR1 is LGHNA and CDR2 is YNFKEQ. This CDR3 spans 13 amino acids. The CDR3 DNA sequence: TGTGCCAGCAGCCAAGAAATGGGATACACGCAGTATTTT. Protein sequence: CASSQEMGYTQYF.

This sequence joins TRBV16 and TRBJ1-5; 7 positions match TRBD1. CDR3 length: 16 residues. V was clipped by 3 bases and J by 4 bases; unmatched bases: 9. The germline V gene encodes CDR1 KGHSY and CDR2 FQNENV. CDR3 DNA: TGTGCCAGCAGCCATAACGCAGGGACAGCTAATCAGCCCCAGCATTTT. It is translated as CASSHNAGTANQPQHF.

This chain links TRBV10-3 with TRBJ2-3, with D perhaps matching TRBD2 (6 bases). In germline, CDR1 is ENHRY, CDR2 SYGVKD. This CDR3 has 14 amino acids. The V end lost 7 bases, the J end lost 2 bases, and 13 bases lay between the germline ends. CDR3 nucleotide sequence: TGTGCCATCACGGGGGACCGGAACACAGATACGCAGTATTTT. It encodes CAITGDRNTDTQYF.